The 10 T cell receptor beta chains below all came from one sample that was sequenced in a study of PD-L1 blockade in urothelial cancer. Data came from immunoSEQ multiplex PCR; TCRdb stores just in-frame clones and leaves some out. Of under 100,000 clones in the sample, 90% are singletons; the top ten hold around 1.7%. Time point in this sample: pretreatment peripheral blood. Sequences were derived from PBMCs, sampled around atezolizumab (anti-PD-L1) treatment. The receptor source for this set is a man between 60 and 75 years old with urothelial cancer.

This chain joins TRBV29-1 and TRBJ2-1, with TRBD1 identical over 10 bases. This CDR3 has 14 amino acids. J gave up 9 bases and V 7 bases, and 12 bases lay outside the gene matches. The germline V gene encodes CDR1 SQVTM and CDR2 ANQGSEA. CDR3 nucleotides: TGCAGCGCTCGTACTAGGGACAGGGGCTCTGAGCAGTTCTTC. Protein: CSARTRDRGSEQFF.

The V gene is TRBV6-1, the J gene TRBJ2-7; D might be TRBD2 (5 bases). The CDR3 covers 10 residues. Germline V CDR1 and CDR2: MNHNS, SASEGT. Trimming took off 4 bases at V and 9 bases at J, with 7 bases between the two ends. DNA for the CDR3: TGTGCCAGCAGTGGAGAGGGGCAGTACTTC. It yields the protein CASSGEGQYF.

The chain uses TRBV5-6 and TRBJ2-1, with 8 bases that match TRBD2. This CDR3 region has 18 residues. The germline CDR1 and CDR2 sequences are SGHDT and YYEEEE. With 0 bases clipped from V and 3 bases from J, the junction kept 11 bases outside the gene matches. The CDR3 nucleotides are TGTGCCAGCAGCTTGGTTTATCCTCGGGCGGGGGGCTACAATGAGCAGTTCTTC. It specifies CASSLVYPRAGGYNEQFF.

J is TRBJ2-3 and V is TRBV9, with 10 bases aligning to TRBD1. There are 16 residues in the CDR3. J was trimmed by 4 bases and V by 1 base; bases with no gene match: 6. The V gene's germline CDR1 is SGDLS and CDR2 YYNGEE. CDR3 sequence: CASSVIGQGVADTQYF. DNA for the CDR3: TGTGCCAGCAGCGTAATAGGACAGGGGGTTGCAGATACGCAGTATTTT.

The sample holds one count of this clone. The rearrangement uses TRBV5-1 and TRBJ2-3; TRBD2 matches 10 bases. The CDR3 runs 17 residues. Germline V gives CDR1 SGHRS, CDR2 YFSETQ. J was trimmed by 0 bases and V by 4 bases; bases with no gene match: 8. The CDR3 protein is CASSTGLAERSTDTQYF. The CDR3 nucleotides are TGCGCCAGCAGCACAGGACTAGCGGAGAGAAGCACAGATACGCAGTATTTT.

The chain couples TRBV7-2 to TRBJ2-1, with TRBD2 identical over 10 bases. The CDR3 runs 17 residues. CDR1 is SGHTA and CDR2 is FQGNSA in the germline V gene. J gave up 4 bases and V 6 bases, and 12 bases lay outside the gene matches. The DNA for the CDR3 is TGTGCCAGCAGTAACCTTGGGCTAGCGGGGGCGTACAATGAGCAGTTCTTC. This sequence encodes CASSNLGLAGAYNEQFF.

This chain connects TRBV25-1 to TRBJ1-2; no definite D call. V was shortened by 0 bases and J by 5 bases, with 4 bases between the two germline ends. There are 12 residues in the CDR3. CDR1 MGHDK and CDR2 SYGVNS come from the germline V gene. The CDR3 bases are TGTGCCAGCAGTGAATACTCTTATGGCTACACCTTC. Residues: CASSEYSYGYTF.

The table lists this clone with a few counts. V is TRBV4-1 and J is TRBJ2-2, with D perhaps matching TRBD1 (6 bases). V dropped 2 bases and J dropped 0 bases, with 10 bases sitting between them. The CDR3 loop spans 16 amino acids. Germline values: CDR1 MGHRA, CDR2 YSYEKL. Written as DNA, the CDR3 is TGCGCCAGCAGCCAAAAAGGGGGATCGAACACCGGGGAGCTGTTTTTT. Translating gives CASSQKGGSNTGELFF.

The genes are TRBV30 and TRBJ2-2, with 10 bases lining up with TRBD2. Trimming removed 2 bases from V and 6 bases from J; junction bases left unmatched: 12. Germline CDR1 is GTSNPN and CDR2 is SVGIG (reference sequence). The CDR3 contains 17 residues. CDR3 in amino acids: CAWSTLFGLAGAGELFF. The CDR3 region has the DNA TGTGCCTGGAGTACCCTTTTCGGTCTAGCGGGAGCCGGGGAGCTGTTTTTT.

CDR3 sequence: CASSQQRGGETQYF. As DNA, the CDR3 is TGCGCCAGCAGCCAACAGCGGGGGGGAGAGACCCAGTACTTC. The chain recombines TRBV4-1 with TRBJ2-5; 10 nucleotides line up with TRBD2. J lost 4 bases, V lost 2 bases, and 1 base had no gene match. The V gene's germline CDR1 is MGHRA and CDR2 YSYEKL. This CDR3 is 14 amino acids long.